This TCR beta chain emerged from a study of T cells in Graves' hyperthyroidism and ophthalmopathy. This clonotype was seen ten or more times. TCR beta CDR3 regions were amplified from RNA transcripts. The study used the HTBI primer set for a first-round RT-PCR of the TCR CDR3. From the multiplex PCR reads, TCRdb called clonotypes with MiXCR, one entry per CDR3 protein. Here the sample spans 250,000 to 300,000 distinct CDR3 sequences, roughly 15% being singletons. The clonotype originates from a woman between 45 and 65 years old with Graves' hyperthyroidism that later progressed to Graves' ophthalmopathy. Sequenced input: blood.

In nucleotides, the CDR3 is TGTGCCAGCAGCCTGGGGACAGGGAGGGAGACCCAGTACTTC. This encodes CASSLGTGRETQYF. The chain links TRBV28 to TRBJ2-5; TRBD1 matches at 9 bases. Germline V gives CDR1 MDHEN, CDR2 SYDVKM. The CDR3 consists of 14 residues. J was trimmed by 5 bases and V by 6 bases; bases with no gene match: 7.